One and the same sample provided the 27 T cell receptor beta chains below, sequenced in a study of circulating and synovial CD4+ cells in juvenile arthritis. Method: immunoSEQ multiplex PCR; TCRdb's copy keeps in-frame clones and lacks some. The table lists 3,000 to 4,000 clones, less than 85% of them singletons. Sequencing used CD4+ T cells from synovial fluid. The receptors here all came from a human donor with juvenile idiopathic arthritis.

The chain couples TRBV6-5 to TRBJ2-7, with D perhaps matching TRBD2 (6 bases). The CDR3 sequence is 14 residues long. CDR1 and CDR2 (germline): MNHEY, SVGAGI. Trimming took 0 bases from V and 0 from J, leaving 6 bases between them. CDR3 loop: CASSYSRGSYEQYF. CDR3 sequence (DNA): TGTGCCAGCAGTTACTCGCGGGGCTCCTACGAGCAGTACTTC.

This clone was counted a single time. This sequence joins TRBV2 and TRBJ1-1; D not resolved. The CDR3 runs 12 residues. Germline V gene sequence: CDR1 SNHLY, CDR2 FYNNEI. V was cut by 11 bases and J by 1 base, with 11 bases left in between. The CDR3 loop reads CAGQAGNTEAFF. The DNA for the CDR3 is TGTGCCGGTCAGGCGGGGAACACTGAAGCTTTCTTT. The variable domain in full, completed from reference TRBV2 and TRBJ1-1, reads EPEVTQTPSHQVTQMGQEVILRCVPISNHLYFYWYRQILGQKVEFLVSFYNNEISEKSEIFDDQFSVERPDGSNFTLKIRSTKLEDSAMYFCAGQAGNTEAFFGQGTRLTVV.

The chain is built from TRBV11-3 and TRBJ2-2; 10 positions match TRBD2. The CDR3 loop spans 15 amino acids. J gave up 5 bases and V 5 bases, and 5 bases lay outside the gene matches. CDR1 and CDR2 (germline): SGHNT, YENEEA. CDR3 in amino acids: CASSGGLASTGELFF. DNA for the CDR3: TGTGCCAGCAGCGGGGGACTAGCGAGTACCGGGGAGCTGTTTTTT.

The J gene is TRBJ1-1, the V gene TRBV4-3; the match to TRBD1 covers 9 bases. The V segment lost 3 bases and the J segment 4 bases; nucleotides outside the gene matches: 0. The CDR3 has 13 amino acids. Germline CDR1 is LGHNA and CDR2 is YSLEER. CDR3 sequence (DNA): TGCGCCAGCAGCCAGGGACAGGGCACTGAAGCTTTCTTT. Its translation: CASSQGQGTEAFF.

This clone was counted a single time. The rearrangement joins TRBV7-9 to TRBJ1-4, with D perhaps matching TRBD1 (5 bases). The ends were cut back, 8 bases at V and 7 bases at J, with 20 bases in the middle. CDR3 size: 15 residues. Germline assignment: CDR1 SEHNR and CDR2 FQNEAQ (reference sequence). DNA of the CDR3: TGTGCCAGCTCTTCAGAATCAGGGTTACGTGAAAAACTGTTTTTT. This codes for CASSSESGLREKLFF. The full variable domain, rest sourced from reference TRBV7-9 and TRBJ1-4, is DTGVSQNPRHKITKRGQNVTFRCDPISEHNRLYWYRQTLGQGPEFLTYFQNEAQLEKSRLLSDRFSAERPKGSFSTLEIQRTEQGDSAMYLCASSSESGLREKLFFGSGTQLSVL.

The V and J genes are TRBV9 and TRBJ1-4, with D perhaps TRBD1 (6 bases). The V gene lost 0 bases and the J gene lost 8 bases, with 14 bases spanning the gap. The CDR3 is 15 residues long. CDR1 SGDLS and CDR2 YYNGEE come from the germline V gene. The CDR3 sequence: CASSVGNRAGEKLFF. The CDR3 region has the DNA TGTGCCAGCAGCGTAGGGAACAGGGCGGGCGAAAAACTGTTTTTT.

The genes are TRBV5-4 and TRBJ2-6; D is perhaps TRBD2 (6 bases). The length of the CDR3 is 16 residues. Trimming pared 7 bases from V and 0 bases from J, leaving 14 bases between. Germline CDR1 is SGHNT and CDR2 is YYREEE (reference sequence). CDR3 protein: CASGAGTLSGANVLTF. CDR3 nucleotide sequence: TGTGCCAGCGGCGCGGGAACACTCTCTGGGGCCAACGTCCTGACTTTC.

This clone showed up just a few times. The chain couples TRBV7-4 to TRBJ2-2; TRBD1 matches 11 bases. Trimming removed 6 bases from V and 4 bases from J; junction bases left unmatched: 4. The germline CDR1 and CDR2 sequences are SGHVT and SQSDAQ. The CDR3 sequence is 15 residues long. In DNA, the CDR3 is TGTGCCAGCAGGGGGGGGACAGGGGGCACCGGGGAGCTGTTTTTT. Translated: CASRGGTGGTGELFF.

V and J are TRBV27 and TRBJ1-1; 7 nucleotides line up with TRBD1. The germline gives CDR1 MNHEY, CDR2 SMNVEV (reference sequence). CDR3 length: 14 amino acids. Unmatched junction bases numbered 5, after V lost 6 bases and J lost 1 base. CDR3 sequence (DNA): TGTGCCAGCAGGGGACAGACCCAGAACACTGAAGCTTTCTTT. This codes for CASRGQTQNTEAFF.

The chain recombines TRBV15 with TRBJ1-1; D remains ambiguous. V lost 0 bases and J 1 base, leaving 3 bases between the germline ends. The CDR3 runs to 13 residues. In germline, CDR1 is LNHNV, CDR2 YYDKDF (reference sequence). In nucleotides, the CDR3 is TGTGCCACCAGCAGAGATCAGAACACTGAAGCTTTCTTT. Encoded protein: CATSRDQNTEAFF. Variable domain in full (rest from reference TRBV15 and TRBJ1-1): DAMVIQNPRYQVTQFGKPVTLSCSQTLNHNVMYWYQQKSSQAPKLLFHYYDKDFNNEADTPDNFQSRRPNTSFCFLDIRSPGLGDTAMYLCATSRDQNTEAFFGQGTRLTVV.

The chain links TRBV5-4 to TRBJ1-2, with 9 bases fitting TRBD1. Trimming took 4 bases from V and 4 from J; bases not matched to a gene: 8. CDR1 and CDR2 (germline): SGHNT, YYREEE (reference sequence). This CDR3 region has 15 residues. This CDR3 is CASSLPGQGPYGYTF. The CDR3, as DNA: TGTGCCAGCAGCCTGCCGGGACAGGGACCCTATGGCTACACCTTC.

This clone appeared once. This sequence joins TRBV28 and TRBJ1-5; TRBD1 is a possible D gene (5 bases). The CDR3 covers 14 residues. Germline-derived CDR1 and CDR2 are MDHEN and SYDVKM. V lost 6 bases to trimming and J lost 5 bases, with 14 bases between them. The CDR3 reads CASRKGKVYQPQHF. For the CDR3, the DNA is TGTGCCAGCAGGAAGGGGAAGGTCTATCAGCCCCAGCATTTT.

V and J are TRBV10-2 and TRBJ1-3; possible D gene TRBD1, 5 bases. The germline V and J ends were trimmed by 11 bases and 0 bases, with 14 bases remaining between them. This CDR3 has 14 residues. CDR1 and CDR2 (germline): WSHSY, SAAADI. CDR3 region: CARHGGSSGNTIYF. The CDR3 nucleotides read TGCGCCCGCCACGGGGGGAGCTCTGGAAACACCATATATTTT.

This chain uses TRBV5-5 with TRBJ2-5; D is unclear. The CDR3 is 12 amino acids. CDR1 and CDR2 (germline): SGHKS, YYEKEE (reference sequence). V lost 0 bases and J lost 2, with 2 bases in between. The CDR3 here is CASSLVQETQYF. The CDR3 bases are TGTGCCAGCAGCTTGGTACAAGAGACCCAGTACTTC.

The chain carries TRBV11-2 and TRBJ2-2; D might be TRBD2 (5 bases). CDR3 length: 15 residues. The germline V gene has CDR1 SGHAT and CDR2 FQNNGV. V gave up 5 bases and J gave up 2 bases, with 12 bases separating them. The CDR3 sequence is CASSLAPTNTGELFF. Written as DNA, the CDR3 is TGTGCCAGCAGCCTAGCCCCGACTAACACCGGGGAGCTGTTTTTT. Filled out from reference TRBV11-2 and TRBJ2-2, the complete variable domain reads EAGVAQSPRYKIIEKRQSVAFWCNPISGHATLYWYQQILGQGPKLLIQFQNNGVVDDSQLPKDRFSAERLKGVDSTLKIQPAKLEDSAVYLCASSLAPTNTGELFFGEGSRLTVL.

The table lists this clone with a count of one. The chain links TRBV7-2 to TRBJ2-1; 9 nucleotides agree with TRBD2. With 5 bases clipped from V and 9 bases from J, the junction kept 11 bases outside the gene matches. Germline CDR1 is SGHTA and CDR2 is FQGNSA. CDR3 length: 15 amino acids. DNA of the CDR3: TGTGCCAGCAGCCCCCGGCTAGCGGGGACTGCTGAGCAGTTCTTC. Translation: CASSPRLAGTAEQFF. Full variable domain (rest looked up from reference TRBV7-2 and TRBJ2-1): GAGVSQSPSNKVTEKGKDVELRCDPISGHTALYWYRQSLGQGLEFLIYFQGNSAPDKSGLPSDRFSAERTGGSVSTLTIQRTQQEDSAVYLCASSPRLAGTAEQFFGPGTRLTVL.

This clone is a singleton in its sample. The rearrangement uses TRBV29-1 and TRBJ2-3; the match to TRBD2 covers 9 bases. The CDR3 runs 19 residues. Germline CDR1 is SQVTM and CDR2 is ANQGSEA. V was clipped by 5 bases and J by 1 base; unmatched bases: 19. The CDR3: CSVRVVAGVIGGRTDTQYF. The CDR3, as DNA: TGCAGCGTTAGAGTCGTAGCGGGAGTTATTGGAGGCCGCACAGATACGCAGTATTTT.

The chain joins TRBV18 to TRBJ2-5; D unclear. The V gene lost 5 bases and the J gene lost 11 bases, with 12 bases spanning the gap. CDR1 is KGHSH and CDR2 is LQKENI in the germline V gene. The CDR3 is 11 residues long. For the CDR3, the DNA is TGTGCCAGCTCAAATATGGAGCAGCAGTACTTC. As protein: CASSNMEQQYF.

This chain uses TRBV5-4 with TRBJ2-3; 7 positions agree with TRBD1. The trim removed 2 bases at V and 2 bases at J, leaving 2 bases unmatched. Germline assignment: CDR1 SGHNT and CDR2 YYREEE (reference sequence). CDR3 size: 14 residues. DNA of the CDR3: TGTGCCAGCAGCTTTGACAGGGCCACAGATACGCAGTATTTT. Protein product: CASSFDRATDTQYF.

V usage is TRBV28 and J usage is TRBJ2-6; D remains unclear. The germline V and J ends were trimmed by 3 bases and 2 bases, with 2 bases remaining between them. The CDR3 covers 13 residues. The germline V gene encodes CDR1 MDHEN and CDR2 SYDVKM. The CDR3 sequence is CASSFAGANVLTF. As DNA, the CDR3 is TGTGCCAGCAGTTTCGCTGGGGCCAACGTCCTGACTTTC.

The chain links TRBV25-1 to TRBJ2-1; D unresolved. Germline V gives CDR1 MGHDK, CDR2 SYGVNS. V lost 1 base to trimming and J lost 0 bases, with 13 bases between them. The CDR3 is made up of 17 amino acids. The CDR3 sequence is CASSEFLGPSSYNEQFF. DNA of the CDR3: TGTGCCAGCAGTGAATTCCTGGGCCCGAGCTCCTACAATGAGCAGTTCTTC.

V gene TRBV28 combines with J gene TRBJ1-1; 8 positions match TRBD1. Trimming cost V 2 bases and J 1 base; bases outside gene matches: 3. CDR1 MDHEN and CDR2 SYDVKM come from the germline V gene. CDR3 size: 15 residues. The CDR3 protein is CASSLLGQGNTEAFF. In DNA form, the CDR3 reads TGTGCCAGCAGTTTACTTGGACAGGGGAACACTGAAGCTTTCTTT.

This clone has a handful of counts. The chain joins TRBV4-2 to TRBJ2-7; D uncertain. In germline, CDR1 is LGHNA, CDR2 YNFKEQ. V was clipped by 0 bases and J by 4 bases, with 4 bases between them. The CDR3 is made up of 12 amino acids. The CDR3 protein is CASSQDGYEQYF. The CDR3 DNA follows: TGTGCCAGCAGCCAAGACGGGTACGAGCAGTACTTC.

The rearrangement joins TRBV19 to TRBJ1-1; unclear D gene. The CDR3 has 14 residues. Germline assignment: CDR1 LNHDA and CDR2 SQIVND (reference sequence). Trimming left V 7 bases short and J 5 bases short, with 17 bases between. This CDR3 is CASTYLKARTEAFF. As DNA, the CDR3 is TGTGCCAGTACCTACCTTAAGGCGAGGACTGAAGCTTTCTTT.

This clone has a handful of counts. The CDR3 sequence: CACIRGSTDTQYF. In DNA, the CDR3 is TGTGCCTGCATTAGGGGGAGCACAGATACGCAGTATTTT. The gene calls are TRBV30 and TRBJ2-3; D might be TRBD1 (6 bases). V was cut by 6 bases and J by 0 bases, with 10 bases left in between. The CDR3 has 13 amino acids. Germline lookup yields CDR1 GTSNPN and CDR2 SVGIG (reference sequence).

This chain connects TRBV19 to TRBJ2-5; perhaps TRBD1 as D (6 bases). Germline CDR1 reads LNHDA; CDR2 reads SQIVND (reference sequence). The CDR3 contains 14 residues. Trimming took off 5 bases at V and 7 bases at J, with 17 bases between the two ends. The CDR3: CASSGRGFRGTQYF. The CDR3 DNA sequence: TGTGCCAGTAGTGGTCGGGGTTTCAGGGGGACCCAGTACTTC.

The J gene is TRBJ1-2, the V gene TRBV28; maybe TRBD1 (6 bases). This CDR3 contains 15 residues. The V end was cut by 5 bases, the J end by 4 bases, with 17 bases between. The germline CDR1 and CDR2 sequences are MDHEN and SYDVKM. In DNA form, the CDR3 reads TGTGCCAGCAGTACCACACAGGGATCCCCCTATGGCTACACCTTC. It translates to CASSTTQGSPYGYTF.